This TCR beta chain was profiled in a study of human T cells and chemical hapten exposure. Study in general: Alopecia universalis, totalis or areata was present in patients who were mostly female.

The ends were cut back, 3 bases at V and 0 bases at J, with 8 bases in the middle. The germline gives CDR1 DFQATT, CDR2 SNEGSKA (reference sequence). The CDR3 spans 13 residues. Per the original data handling: Samples had a median of around 100,000 TCRs, ranging roughly 20,000 to 700,000. TCRdb ran MiXCR on the RACE reads and lists one entry per CDR3 protein. These V and J calls are TCRdb output, not the study's own analysis. The profile covers roughly 120,000 distinct CDR3 sequences, with around 10% appearing a single time and about 1.4% taken by the ten largest. Time point of the sample: patch test 1, 2 weeks after DPC sensitization. Documented treatment: therapeutic diphenylcyclopropenone sensitization with weekly scalp DPC. Donors were 18 to 70-year-old alopecia patients suitable for DPC. Before extraction, the whole blood was not fractionated, and total RNA was taken from it. This clonotype has just a few counts.

The receptor was isolated from a woman aged 45-65 years with alopecia areata. Some clones in this sample may be carry-over from other donors' samples. The chain joins TRBV20-1 to TRBJ1-2; D might be TRBD1 (5 bases). Sequencing used whole blood, obtained in connection with sensitization to the hapten diphenylcyclopropenone (DPC). DNA of the CDR3: TGCAGTGCTAGCAAGGGGACTAACTATGGCTACACCTTC. As protein: CSASKGTNYGYTF.